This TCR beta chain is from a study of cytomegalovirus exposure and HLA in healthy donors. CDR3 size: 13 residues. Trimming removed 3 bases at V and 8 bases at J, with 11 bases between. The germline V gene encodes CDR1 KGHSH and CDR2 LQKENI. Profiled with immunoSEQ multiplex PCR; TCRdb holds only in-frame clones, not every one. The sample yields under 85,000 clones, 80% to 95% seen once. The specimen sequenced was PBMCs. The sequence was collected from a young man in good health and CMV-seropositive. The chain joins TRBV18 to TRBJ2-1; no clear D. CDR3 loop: CASSPSVDHEQFF. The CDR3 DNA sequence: TGTGCCAGCTCACCGTCTGTAGATCATGAGCAGTTCTTC.